Sequencing of this T cell receptor beta chain was carried out in a study of T cells in Graves' hyperthyroidism and ophthalmopathy. The study's findings and limits: Among thyroid clonotypes expanded above 0.001, most also appeared in blood. It was a median approximately 6.9 months before onset that the model predicted ophthalmopathy.

Points on this clonotype: Its matching antigen is unknown.

Uncontrolled infection, other autoimmune disease, pregnancy or lactation barred patients from enrollment. Using approximately 10 ml of fresh peripheral blood, PBMCs were prepared. Amplification of TCR beta CDR3 regions used RNA as the template. Primed by the HTBI set, a first-round RT-PCR was run on the TCR CDR3. TCRdb processed the multiplex PCR reads anew with MiXCR; each CDR3 protein has one entry. The data contain more than 600,000 distinct CDR3 sequences, around 17% of them singletons. Specimen: blood. This TCR was recovered from a man aged 18 to 29 with Graves' hyperthyroidism.

This CDR3 reads CASSYSSGKYEQYF. The CDR3 DNA reads as TGTGCCAGCAGCTATTCTAGCGGGAAGTACGAGCAGTACTTC. V gene TRBV7-9 combines with J gene TRBJ2-7, with 9 bases identical to TRBD2. With V trimmed by 4 bases and J by 4 bases, 5 bases remained unmatched. The CDR3 is 14 amino acids. CDR1 and CDR2 from the germline V gene are SEHNR and FQNEAQ (reference sequence).